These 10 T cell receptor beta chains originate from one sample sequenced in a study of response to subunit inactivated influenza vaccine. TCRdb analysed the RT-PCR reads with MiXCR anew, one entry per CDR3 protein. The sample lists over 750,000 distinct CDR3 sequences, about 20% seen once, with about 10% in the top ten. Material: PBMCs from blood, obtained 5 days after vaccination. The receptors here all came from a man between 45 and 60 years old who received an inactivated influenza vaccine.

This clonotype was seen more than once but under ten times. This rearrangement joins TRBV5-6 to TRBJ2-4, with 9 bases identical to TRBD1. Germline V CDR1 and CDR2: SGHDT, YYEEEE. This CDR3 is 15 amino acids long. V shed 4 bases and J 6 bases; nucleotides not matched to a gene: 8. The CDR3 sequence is CASSPRGTGRNIQYF. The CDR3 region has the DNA TGTGCCAGCAGCCCACGTGGGACAGGGCGAAACATTCAGTACTTC.

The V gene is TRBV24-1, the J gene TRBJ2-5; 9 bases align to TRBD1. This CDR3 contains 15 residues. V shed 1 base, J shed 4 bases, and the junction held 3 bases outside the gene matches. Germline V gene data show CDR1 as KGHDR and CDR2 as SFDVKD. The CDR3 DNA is TGTGCCACCAGTGATTTAGGGACAGGGCTAGAGACCCAGTACTTC. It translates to CATSDLGTGLETQYF.

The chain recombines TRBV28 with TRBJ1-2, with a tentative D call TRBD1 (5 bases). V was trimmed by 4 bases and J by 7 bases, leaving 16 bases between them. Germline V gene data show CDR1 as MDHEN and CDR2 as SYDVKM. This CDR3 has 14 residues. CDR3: CASSSRGGTPGYTF. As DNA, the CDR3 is TGTGCCAGCAGTTCTCGGGGAGGGACTCCTGGCTACACCTTC.

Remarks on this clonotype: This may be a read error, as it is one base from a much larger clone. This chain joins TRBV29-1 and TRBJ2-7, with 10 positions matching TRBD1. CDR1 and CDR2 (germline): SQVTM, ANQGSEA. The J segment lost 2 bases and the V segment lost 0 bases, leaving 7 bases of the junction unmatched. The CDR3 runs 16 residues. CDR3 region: CSVEELYGTGAYEQYF. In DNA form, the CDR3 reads TGCAGCGTTGAAGAACTATACGGGACAGGGGCCTACGAGCAGTACTTC.

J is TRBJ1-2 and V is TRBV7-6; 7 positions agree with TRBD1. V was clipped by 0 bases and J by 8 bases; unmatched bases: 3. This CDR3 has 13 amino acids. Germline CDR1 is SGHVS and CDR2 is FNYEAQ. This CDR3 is CASSLASGGGYTF. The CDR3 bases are TGTGCCAGCAGCTTAGCGTCAGGGGGAGGCTACACCTTC.

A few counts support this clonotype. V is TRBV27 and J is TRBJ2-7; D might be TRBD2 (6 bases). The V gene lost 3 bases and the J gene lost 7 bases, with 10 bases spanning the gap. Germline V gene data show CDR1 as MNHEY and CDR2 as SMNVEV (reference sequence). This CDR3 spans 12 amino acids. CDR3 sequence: CASSFGAGEQYF. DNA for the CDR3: TGTGCCAGCAGTTTTGGGGCGGGGGAGCAGTACTTC.

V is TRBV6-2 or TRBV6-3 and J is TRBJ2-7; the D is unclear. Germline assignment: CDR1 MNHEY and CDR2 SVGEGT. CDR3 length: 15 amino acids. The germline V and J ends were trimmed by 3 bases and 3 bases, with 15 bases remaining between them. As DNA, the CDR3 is TGTGCCAGCAGTTATGCGGACGGTGTGCTCTACGAGCAGTACTTC. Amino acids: CASSYADGVLYEQYF.

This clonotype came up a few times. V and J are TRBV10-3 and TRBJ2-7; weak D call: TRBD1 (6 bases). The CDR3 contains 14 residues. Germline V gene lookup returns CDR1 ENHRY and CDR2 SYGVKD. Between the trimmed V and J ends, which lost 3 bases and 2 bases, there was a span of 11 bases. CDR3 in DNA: TGTGCCATCAGTGATGACAGGACCCCCTACGAGCAGTACTTC. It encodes CAISDDRTPYEQYF.

The DNA of the CDR3 is TGTGCCAGCATCCCCCTGGGGGGCCGGGAGCAGTACTTC. It is translated as CASIPLGGREQYF. The V gene is TRBV7-2, the J gene TRBJ2-7; TRBD1 or TRBD2 may be the D gene (6 bases each). The CDR3 runs to 13 residues. Germline V lookup: CDR1 SGHTA, CDR2 FQGNSA. Deletions cut 7 bases from V and 7 bases from J, with 17 bases between.

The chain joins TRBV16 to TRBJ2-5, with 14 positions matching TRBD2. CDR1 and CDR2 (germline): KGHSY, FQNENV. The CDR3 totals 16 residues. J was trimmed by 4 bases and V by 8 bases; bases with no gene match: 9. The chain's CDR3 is CASESAGLAGVETQYF. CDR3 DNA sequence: TGTGCCAGCGAGAGCGCGGGACTAGCGGGAGTAGAGACCCAGTACTTC. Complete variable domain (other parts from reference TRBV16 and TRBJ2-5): GEEVAQTPKHLVRGEGQKAKLYCAPIKGHSYVFWYQQVLKNEFKFLISFQNENVFDETGMPKERFSAKCLPNSPCSLEIQATKLEDSAVYFCASESAGLAGVETQYFGPGTRLLVL.